This T cell receptor (beta chain) was sequenced in a study of cytomegalovirus exposure and HLA in healthy donors. Study as a whole: Per a later analysis, the roughly 640 first-cohort and more than 100 validation repertoires shared one platform. General study results and limits: The tendency of first-cohort TCR clusters to co-occur in the roughly 130 validation repertoires emerged from a later analysis. Many donors shared some public TCRs, even though most TCR sequences were rare. It was confirmed in vitro that a few of the CMV-associated chains were specific for CMV antigens.

There are 18 residues in the CDR3. V was cut by 2 bases and J by 0 bases, with 14 bases left in between. Germline V lookup: CDR1 SGHVS, CDR2 FNYEAQ. Points on this clone: Its antigen remains unknown.

Generated by immunoSEQ multiplex PCR, the TCRdb table keeps only in-frame clones and is missing some. The sample lists about 62,000 clones; over 90% were seen once. This receptor was taken from a woman between 18 and 29 years old in good health and CMV-seropositive. Sequencing used PBMCs. The chain has TRBV7-6 and TRBJ2-6; tentative D call: TRBD2 (7 bases). CDR3 DNA sequence: TGTGCCAGCAGCTTAAGGCGGGGGCAGAGCTCTGGGGCCAACGTCCTGACTTTC. Its translation is CASSLRRGQSSGANVLTF.